The 25 T cell receptor beta chains below were found in one sample sequenced in a study of tumor and adjacent non-tumor tissue in lung cancer. This sample's RNA came from whole unsorted tissue. Distant lung tissue was collected more than 3 cm away from the tumor edge. A modified ARM-PCR protocol with three rounds of nested PCR amplified TCRbeta. TCRdb ran MiXCR on the multiplex PCR reads and lists one entry per CDR3 protein. The table lists approximately 62,000 distinct CDR3 sequences, about 56% of them singletons. The sample taken for sequencing was distant non-tumor lung tissue. Receptors originate from a man between 65 and 80 years old with non-small cell lung cancer.

There are a few counts of this clonotype. The V and J genes are TRBV7-9 and TRBJ1-1; D gene unclear. The V and J ends lost 5 bases and 10 bases respectively, with 14 bases between them. The CDR3 is 12 residues long. Germline values: CDR1 SEHNR, CDR2 FQNEAQ (reference sequence). The CDR3 nucleotides read TGTGCCAGCAGCCCGGACGCAACCGGAGCTTTCTTT. Encoded protein: CASSPDATGAFF.

This chain uses TRBV5-1 with TRBJ2-1, with a weak D call TRBD2 (5 bases). The ends were cut back, 2 bases at V and 8 bases at J, with 17 bases in the middle. CDR1 and CDR2 from the germline V gene are SGHRS and YFSETQ. There are 15 residues in the CDR3. CDR3: CASSFDVGAGDEQFF. The CDR3 DNA sequence: TGCGCCAGCAGCTTTGACGTCGGCGCGGGCGATGAGCAGTTCTTC.

The chain combines TRBV20-1 with TRBJ2-1; maybe TRBD2 (6 bases). In germline, CDR1 is DFQATT, CDR2 SNEGSKA (reference sequence). The CDR3 length is 15 residues. V lost 7 bases and J 6 bases, leaving 22 bases between the germline ends. DNA for the CDR3: TGCAGTGGCCGAAGGGCTAGCGAGAGCCTCAATGAGCAGTTCTTC. Protein sequence: CSGRRASESLNEQFF.

With respect to this clonotype: This may be a read error: a much more frequent sequence differs by one nucleotide. The chain recombines TRBV6-5 with TRBJ2-3; 13 nucleotides line up with TRBD2. The J segment lost 4 bases and the V segment lost 6 bases, leaving 7 bases of the junction unmatched. The CDR3 extends over 16 amino acids. Germline lookup yields CDR1 MNHEY and CDR2 SVGAGI. The CDR3 here is CASRIVLAGGADTQYF. The CDR3 DNA reads TGTGCCAGCAGGATAGTACTAGCGGGAGGGGCAGATACGCAGTATTTT.

As to this clonotype: At one boundary the junction diverges from the germline segment, which might be a read error. V and J are TRBV29-1 and TRBJ2-5; 8 bases map to TRBD1. This CDR3 is 16 amino acids long. CDR1 is SQVTM and CDR2 is ANQGSEA in the germline V gene. The CDR3 region is CSTGGEGGAYQGTQYF. DNA for the CDR3: TGCAGCACAGGGGGAGAGGGGGGTGCCTACCAAGGGACCCAGTACTTC.

A note on this clonotype: This could be a read error, since a much larger clone is one nucleotide away. The V gene is TRBV6-1, the J gene TRBJ2-6; D gene ambiguous. There are 15 residues in the CDR3. Germline assignment: CDR1 MNHNS and CDR2 SASEGT. The germline V and J ends were trimmed by 4 bases and 5 bases, with 12 bases remaining between them. Here the CDR3 DNA reads TGTGCCAGCAGTGGACCCCAGAGTTGGGCCAACGTCCTGACTTTC. This codes for CASSGPQSWANVLTF.

The table lists this clonotype with many counts. The chain recombines TRBV6-5 with TRBJ1-2, with D hard to call. Germline CDR1 MNHEY, CDR2 SVGAGI. Trimming stripped 6 bases from V and 3 bases from J, with 20 bases between. The CDR3 runs to 16 residues. For the CDR3, the DNA is TGTGCCAGCAGCCCCAGCCCCGGAGGACTATACTATGGCTACACCTTC. Its translation: CASSPSPGGLYYGYTF.

In regard to this clonotype: This may arise from a read error, as a much more abundant clone is one base away. The chain carries TRBV29-1 and TRBJ2-7; possibly TRBD1 for D (5 bases). The CDR3 is 15 amino acids. V was pared by 6 bases and J by 2 bases, with 20 bases between. Germline V lookup: CDR1 SQVTM, CDR2 ANQGSEA. The CDR3 sequence: CSVLNQGTVTYEQYF. In DNA, the CDR3 is TGCAGCGTCCTTAACCAGGGCACTGTTACCTACGAGCAGTACTTC.

The J gene is TRBJ1-1, the V gene TRBV6-1, with D unclear. Between the trimmed V and J ends, which lost 4 bases and 0 bases, there was a span of 9 bases. The germline CDR1 and CDR2 sequences are MNHNS and SASEGT. The CDR3 has 14 residues. CDR3 sequence reads: CASSGSELNTEAFF. The CDR3 DNA follows: TGTGCCAGCAGTGGGTCCGAATTGAACACTGAAGCTTTCTTT.

Of note for this clonotype: Being one base from a much bigger clone, this may be a read error. The CDR3 nucleotides read TGTGCCATCAGTGAGTCATACAATGAGCAGTTCTTC. It translates to CAISESYNEQFF. V usage is TRBV10-3 and J usage is TRBJ2-1; D not resolved. CDR1 ENHRY and CDR2 SYGVKD come from the germline V gene. V shed 0 bases and J shed 4 bases, with 1 base lying between them. This CDR3 has 12 amino acids.

On this clonotype: One base away lies a much larger clone, so this may be a sequencing read error. The V gene is TRBV20-1, the J gene TRBJ2-6, with D possibly being TRBD1 or TRBD2 (5 bases each). CDR3 size: 13 residues. From germline, CDR1 is DFQATT and CDR2 SNEGSKA (reference sequence). The CDR3 DNA reads TGCAGTGCTAGTAAGCCCGGGGCCAACATCCTGACTTTC. Protein: CSASKPGANILTF.

This clonotype was detected ten times or more. V and J are TRBV6-5 and TRBJ2-7; 10 nucleotides line up with TRBD1. V lost 6 bases, J lost 0 bases, and 8 bases stayed unmatched. The CDR3 runs to 16 residues. The V gene's germline CDR1 is MNHEY and CDR2 SVGAGI. The CDR3 sequence is CASSGDRGFSSYEQYF. CDR3 nucleotide sequence: TGTGCCAGCAGCGGGGACAGGGGCTTTAGCTCCTACGAGCAGTACTTC.

As regards this clonotype: A much larger clone lies a single base off, so this may be a read error. The chain joins TRBV5-4 to TRBJ2-5; 10 bases map to TRBD2. The V gene's germline CDR1 is SGHNT and CDR2 YYREEE (reference sequence). The CDR3 contains 14 residues. The V gene end was trimmed by 4 bases and the J gene end by 4 bases; junction bases not matched to a gene: 4. CDR3 bases: TGTGCCAGCAGCCCAAGCGGGAGGGGAGAGACCCAGTACTTC. Its protein is CASSPSGRGETQYF.

On this clonotype: Compared with germline, one end of the junction differs, possibly owing to a read error. The chain joins TRBV12-3 or TRBV12-4 to TRBJ1-1; D is ambiguous. The CDR3 contains 15 residues. CDR3 sequence: CASSYRREMNTGAFF. CDR3 DNA sequence: TGTGCCAGCAGCTACCGGCGGGAGATGAACACTGGAGCTTTCTTT.

With regard to this clonotype: A read error may explain this, as a much larger clone is one base away. The V call is TRBV7-9, the J call TRBJ2-3; D call uncertain. Germline lookup yields CDR1 SEHNR and CDR2 FQNEAQ (reference sequence). Trimming took 3 bases from V and 8 from J, leaving 15 bases between them. This CDR3 region has 14 residues. Written as DNA, the CDR3 is TGTGCCAGCAGCTTGGCGCAGAAACCAGTTACGCAGTATTTT. Protein sequence: CASSLAQKPVTQYF. Full variable domain (outside the CDR3, taken from reference TRBV7-9 and TRBJ2-3): DTGVSQNPRHKITKRGQNVTFRCDPISEHNRLYWYRQTLGQGPEFLTYFQNEAQLEKSRLLSDRFSAERPKGSFSTLEIQRTEQGDSAMYLCASSLAQKPVTQYFGPGTRLTVL.

As for this clonotype: A much larger clone is a single base away; this may be a read error. The chain has TRBV24-1 and TRBJ2-1; 9 bases agree with TRBD1. The CDR3 has 15 amino acids. Germline V lookup: CDR1 KGHDR, CDR2 SFDVKD. V shed 8 bases and J 8 bases; nucleotides not matched to a gene: 12. CDR3 in amino acids: CATIDTATGGYEQFF. CDR3 nucleotides: TGTGCCACCATTGACACTGCGACAGGGGGATATGAGCAGTTCTTC.

On this clonotype itself: Without the conserved terminal phenylalanine or tryptophan, this CDR3 likely stems from a read error. This chain uses TRBV11-2 with TRBJ1-1; D may be TRBD1 (6 bases). CDR1 and CDR2 (germline): SGHAT, FQNNGV. The V end was cut by 6 bases, the J end by 5 bases, with 16 bases between. The CDR3 spans 14 residues. CDR3 in amino acids: CASSKTQGGTEAFL. In DNA, the CDR3 is TGTGCCAGCAGTAAGACTCAAGGGGGGACTGAAGCTTTCTTA.

As for this clonotype: A read error is possible here, since a much larger clone lies one base away. The chain recombines TRBV29-1 with TRBJ1-3; D is undetermined. V lost 3 bases, J lost 3 bases, and 9 bases lay in between. The germline V gene encodes CDR1 SQVTM and CDR2 ANQGSEA. The CDR3 totals 13 residues. The CDR3 here is CSVDAWGGNTIYF. The CDR3 bases are TGCAGCGTTGATGCCTGGGGTGGAAACACCATATATTTT.

This clonotype was seen at least ten times. CDR3 nucleotides: TGTGCCAGCAGCTTAGCTGCGAACCCCAGGGGCGAGCAGTACTTC. It is translated as CASSLAANPRGEQYF. This chain joins TRBV7-2 and TRBJ2-7, with D perhaps TRBD1 (6 bases). The germline V and J ends were trimmed by 0 bases and 6 bases, with 15 bases remaining between them. This CDR3 comprises 15 residues. The V gene's germline CDR1 is SGHTA and CDR2 FQGNSA. The full variable domain, completed using reference TRBV7-2 and TRBJ2-7, is GAGVSQSPSNKVTEKGKDVELRCDPISGHTALYWYRQSLGQGLEFLIYFQGNSAPDKSGLPSDRFSAERTGGSVSTLTIQRTQQEDSAVYLCASSLAANPRGEQYFGPGTRLTVT.

This clonotype was seen more than once but under ten times. The chain joins TRBV10-3 to TRBJ2-2, with D hard to call. CDR1 ENHRY and CDR2 SYGVKD come from the germline V gene. The CDR3 sequence is 11 residues long. The CDR3 DNA follows: TGTACCGTCAGTTACACCGGGGAGCTGTTTTTT. Translated: CTVSYTGELFF.

This clonotype was seen repeatedly, ten times or more. The chain couples TRBV5-6 to TRBJ2-2; D is unresolved. The CDR3 sequence is 16 residues long. Trimming took off 0 bases at V and 4 bases at J, with 13 bases between the two ends. Germline values: CDR1 SGHDT, CDR2 YYEEEE. The CDR3 bases are TGTGCCAGCAGCTTGGATGAGAGACCCTTCACCGGGGAGCTGTTTTTT. Its protein product is CASSLDERPFTGELFF. Full variable domain (outside the CDR3, taken from reference TRBV5-6 and TRBJ2-2): DAGVTQSPTHLIKTRGQQVTLRCSPKSGHDTVSWYQQALGQGPQFIFQYYEEEERQRGNFPDRFSGHQFPNYSSELNVNALLLGDSALYLCASSLDERPFTGELFFGEGSRLTVL.

This clonotype has a count of ten or more. The chain has TRBV10-2 and TRBJ2-1, with 8 nucleotides matching TRBD2. Germline loops: CDR1 WSHSY, CDR2 SAAADI. CDR3 length: 14 amino acids. V was pared by 2 bases and J by 5 bases, with 2 bases of the junction left unmatched. This chain's CDR3 is CASSETSGHNEQFF. CDR3 nucleotide sequence: TGCGCCAGCAGTGAGACTAGCGGTCACAATGAGCAGTTCTTC.

This clonotype was picked up many times. The gene calls are TRBV20-1 and TRBJ2-5; a weak D match, TRBD2 (6 bases). Trimming took off 3 bases at V and 5 bases at J, with 13 bases between the two ends. Germline CDR1 reads DFQATT; CDR2 reads SNEGSKA (reference sequence). The CDR3 runs 13 residues. The CDR3 region has the DNA TGCAGTGCTAGTTCGGGGGAGCGGGAGACCCAGTACTTC. Its translation: CSASSGERETQYF.

A remark on this clonotype: A read error may account for a junction end that differs from germline. The V and J genes are TRBV28 and TRBJ2-5, with D hard to call. From germline, CDR1 is MDHEN and CDR2 SYDVKM. This CDR3 is built from 14 residues. Written as DNA, the CDR3 is TGCACCACCAGCTTTGGGCAGCTCCAAGAGACCCAGTACTTC. The encoded protein is CTTSFGQLQETQYF.

In regard to this clonotype: This may arise from a read error, as a much more abundant clone is one base away. In DNA form, the CDR3 reads TGTGCCAGCAGCCCTGGTGATAGCGGGACTAACACAGATACGCAGTATTTT. Its protein product is CASSPGDSGTNTDTQYF. The chain couples TRBV5-4 to TRBJ2-3, with 8 bases identical to TRBD2. The germline CDR1 and CDR2 sequences are SGHNT and YYREEE (reference sequence). V lost 4 bases to trimming and J lost 2 bases; unmatched junction nucleotides: 12. The CDR3 has 17 amino acids.